Following are 2 T cell receptor beta chains from one sample sequenced in a study of CD8 T cells in ankylosing spondylitis. General study findings and limits: For ankylosing spondylitis blood, a TCR beta motif of about eight highly homologous variants appeared characteristic.

Their recognized antigens are unknown. Using its own MiXCR run on the 5' RACE reads, TCRdb lists one record per CDR3 protein. The table records under 950,000 distinct CDR3 sequences, roughly 20% of them present only once. The material sequenced was blood, either unsorted or a sorted T cell fraction (not recorded which). These receptors came from a male donor with ankylosing spondylitis.

The table lists this clonotype with a few counts. V and J are TRBV19 and TRBJ1-1; D is uncertain. Per germline, CDR1 LNHDA and CDR2 SQIVND (reference sequence). V lost 6 bases to trimming and J lost 1 base, with 18 bases between them. The CDR3 contains 16 residues. The CDR3 here is CASRGLREGSNTEAFF. CDR3 DNA: TGTGCCAGTAGAGGCTTAAGGGAAGGATCGAACACTGAAGCTTTCTTT.

The CDR3 reads CASSSARNSYNSPLHF. Written as DNA, the CDR3 is TGTGCCAGCAGTTCCGCCAGAAACTCCTATAATTCACCCCTCCACTTT. V usage is TRBV27 and J usage is TRBJ1-6, with D uncertain. Trimming took off 4 bases at V and 0 bases at J, with 10 bases between the two ends. CDR1 is MNHEY and CDR2 is SMNVEV in the germline V gene (reference sequence). The CDR3 totals 16 residues.